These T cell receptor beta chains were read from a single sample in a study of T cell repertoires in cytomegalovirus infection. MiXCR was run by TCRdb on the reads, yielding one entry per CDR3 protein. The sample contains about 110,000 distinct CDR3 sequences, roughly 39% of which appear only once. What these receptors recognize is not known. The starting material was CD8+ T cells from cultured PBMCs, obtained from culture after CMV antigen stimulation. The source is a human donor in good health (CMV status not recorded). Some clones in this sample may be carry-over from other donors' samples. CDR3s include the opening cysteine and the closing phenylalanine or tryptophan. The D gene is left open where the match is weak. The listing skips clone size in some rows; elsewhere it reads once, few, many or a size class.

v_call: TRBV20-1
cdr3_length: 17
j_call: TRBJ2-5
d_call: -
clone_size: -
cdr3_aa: CSARDRLLDLLEETQYF
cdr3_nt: TGCAGTGCTAGAGATAGACTACTCGACTTACTCGAAGAGACCCAGTACTTC

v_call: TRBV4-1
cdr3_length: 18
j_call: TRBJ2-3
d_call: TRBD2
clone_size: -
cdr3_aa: CASSPTPTSGGREDTQYF
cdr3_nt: TGCGCCAGCAGCCCTACTCCAACTAGCGGGGGGCGGGAAGATACGCAGTATTTT

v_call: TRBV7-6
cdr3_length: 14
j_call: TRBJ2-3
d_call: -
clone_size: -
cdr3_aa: CASSLAGITDTQYF
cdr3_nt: TGTGCCAGCAGCTTAGCCGGGATTACAGATACGCAGTATTTT

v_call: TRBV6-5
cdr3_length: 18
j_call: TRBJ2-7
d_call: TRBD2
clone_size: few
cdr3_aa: CASSYSIPSGGESYEQYF
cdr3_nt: TGTGCCAGCAGTTACTCGATTCCCAGCGGGGGCGAGTCCTACGAGCAGTACTTC

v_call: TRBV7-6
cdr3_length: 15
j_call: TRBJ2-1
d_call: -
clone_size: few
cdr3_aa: CASSFTGGSYNEQFF
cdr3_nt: TGTGCCAGCAGCTTCACTGGGGGATCCTACAATGAGCAGTTCTTC

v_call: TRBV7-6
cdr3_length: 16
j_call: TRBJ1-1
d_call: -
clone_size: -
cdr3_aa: CASSLVGGEMNTEAFF
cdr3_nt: TGTGCCAGCAGCTTAGTGGGGGGCGAAATGAACACTGAAGCTTTCTTT

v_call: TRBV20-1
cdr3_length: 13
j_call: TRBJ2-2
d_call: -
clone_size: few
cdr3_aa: CSARAGETGELFF
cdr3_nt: TGCAGTGCTAGAGCGGGGGAAACCGGGGAGCTGTTTTTT

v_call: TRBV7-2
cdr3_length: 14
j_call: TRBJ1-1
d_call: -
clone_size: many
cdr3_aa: CASSTLDSWTEAFF
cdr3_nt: TGTGCCAGCAGCACCCTAGACAGCTGGACTGAAGCTTTCTTT

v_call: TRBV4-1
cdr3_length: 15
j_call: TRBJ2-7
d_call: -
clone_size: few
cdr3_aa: CASSYAAAGTYEQYF
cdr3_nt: TGCGCCAGCAGCTATGCCGCGGCAGGTACCTACGAGCAGTACTTC

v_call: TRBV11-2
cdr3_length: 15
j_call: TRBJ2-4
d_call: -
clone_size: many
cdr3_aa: CASSFPTQGWNIQYF
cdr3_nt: TGTGCCAGCAGCTTCCCGACACAGGGTTGGAACATTCAGTACTTC

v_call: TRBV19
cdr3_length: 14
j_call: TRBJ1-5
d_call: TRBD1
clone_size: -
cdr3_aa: CASSSPGGVQPQHF
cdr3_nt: TGTGCCAGTAGTAGTCCAGGGGGCGTTCAGCCCCAGCATTTT